This T cell receptor (beta chain) appears in the sequencing data of a study of CD8+CD57+ T cells in acquired aplastic anemia. Whole-study context: Sorted CD4+ and CD8+ cells gave an average of roughly 3.2 ug of DNA. Whole-study results and caveats: Between the patient and control groups, CD8+ Simpson's diversity did not differ significantly.

This CDR3 has 15 residues. Germline V CDR1 and CDR2: SGHRS, YFSETQ. According to the study, genomic DNA was the template for TCR beta VDJ and CDR3 profiling. Each CDR3 protein is one row after TCRdb ran MiXCR on the reads. The sample carries 150,000 to 200,000 distinct CDR3 sequences, around 50% recorded once. As concerns this clonotype: Its cognate antigen is unknown. One junction end disagrees with the germline gene, perhaps due to a read error.

The authors sequenced patients whose flow cytometry had shown CD8+CD57+ cell expansion. Sample: sorted CD4+, CD8+, or CD8+CD57+ T cells (not recorded which) from PBMCs. This TCR was recovered from a human donor with aplastic anemia. The gene calls are TRBV5-1 and TRBJ1-1; D perhaps matches TRBD1 (6 bases). CDR3 sequence (DNA): TGCGCCAGCAGCTTGGTTCCCGGGAGGGACACTGAAGCTTTCTTC. It codes for CASSLVPGRDTEAFF.